The rows below give T cell receptor beta chains drawn from one sample of a study of T cell responses to AZD1222 COVID-19 vaccine. Some clones are missing from TCRdb's copy, which holds only in-frame ones; the method was immunoSEQ multiplex PCR. The data hold around 120,000 clones, with about 92% observed a single time. The sequences come from peripheral blood, collected 28 days after the second AZD1222 dose. The receptors shown here come from an adult who received the AZD1222 COVID-19 vaccine. Each CDR3 is given with its conserved first and last residue. D genes are given only for firm matches. Not all rows give a size; the values are once, few, many and, for expanded clones, a class.

TRBV27	TRBD1	TRBJ1-4	.	TGTGCCAGCAGTGGACAGGGATGGACCCTTAATGAAAAACTGTTTTTT	CASSGQGWTLNEKLFF
TRBV28	.	TRBJ1-1	.	TGTGCCAGCAGCCCCGGGTGGTTACTGAACACTGAAGCTTTCTTT	CASSPGWLLNTEAFF
TRBV19	.	TRBJ2-5	.	TGTGCCAGTAGTATCTTGGGTGGGACAAGGGGGGAGACCCAGTACTTC	CASSILGGTRGETQYF
TRBV5-1	.	TRBJ2-7	once	TGCGCCAGCAGCTTGGATGTGGAATTCTACGAGCAGTACTTC	CASSLDVEFYEQYF
TRBV4-2	TRBD1	TRBJ1-1	.	TGTGCCAGCAGCCGAGGACAGGGGCCGATGAACACTGAAGCTTTCTTT	CASSRGQGPMNTEAFF
TRBV5-1	.	TRBJ2-1	.	TGCGCCAGCAGCTTGGGCGGGTCGAATGAGCAGTTCTTC	CASSLGGSNEQFF
TRBV2	.	TRBJ1-6	.	TGTGCCAGCAGTGAACGCCAGGGAGTGAATTCACCCCTCCACTTT	CASSERQGVNSPLHF
TRBV14	.	TRBJ1-1	.	TGTGCCAGCAGCCAGGGGGGGGCAGGAATGAACACTGAAGCTTTCTTT	CASSQGGAGMNTEAFF
TRBV2	.	TRBJ1-2	.	TGTGCCAGCAGTGAAGAAAAGGGTTATAACTATGGCTACACCTTC	CASSEEKGYNYGYTF
TRBV5-4	TRBD1	TRBJ2-2	.	TGTGCCAGCAGCTTGGGTATGACAGGGGGCTCCGGGGAGCTGTTTTTT	CASSLGMTGGSGELFF
TRBV19	.	TRBJ2-1	.	TGTGCCAGTAGTCCCCGACGTGGCTCCTACAATGAGCAGTTCTTC	CASSPRRGSYNEQFF
TRBV7-2	.	TRBJ2-2	.	TGTGCCAGCAGCTTAGCTCGGAGGGAGAACACCGGGGAGCTGTTTTTT	CASSLARRENTGELFF
TRBV21-1	.	TRBJ2-7	.	TGTGCCAGCAGCAAAGGAAAACAGGAGCCCTACGAGCAGTACTTC	CASSKGKQEPYEQYF
TRBV15	.	TRBJ2-1	.	TGTGCCACCAGCCCTCAGGGCTCAAACAATGAGCAGTTCTTC	CATSPQGSNNEQFF
TRBV28	TRBD2	TRBJ2-1	.	TGTGCCAGCAGTACCCTAGCGGGAGATGATGAGCAGTTCTTC	CASSTLAGDDEQFF
TRBV27	.	TRBJ1-1	.	TGTGCCAGCAGTCCCCTGTGGAAGATGAACACTGAAGCTTTCTTT	CASSPLWKMNTEAFF
TRBV7-9	.	TRBJ1-2	.	TGTGCCAGCAGCTTTGCGGAATACTATGGCTACACCTTC	CASSFAEYYGYTF
TRBV18	TRBD1	TRBJ2-1	.	TGTGCCAGCTCACACGGGACAGGAGGGAATGAGCAGTTCTTC	CASSHGTGGNEQFF
TRBV3-1/TRBV3-2	TRBD2	TRBJ2-2	.	TGTGCCAGCAGCCAGGGACTAGCGGGAGGTGGAACCGGGGAGCTGTTTTTT	CASSQGLAGGGTGELFF
TRBV2	.	TRBJ1-5	.	TGTGCCAGCACACCCTTTAGCAATCAGCCCCAGCATTTT	CASTPFSNQPQHF
TRBV12-3/TRBV12-4	.	TRBJ2-1	.	TGTGCCAGCAGTTCCAGGACGGAGCAGTTCTTC	CASSSRTEQFF
TRBV5-4	.	TRBJ1-2	few	TGTGCCAGCAGCTTGGCCGTCAGGGCCGGGGATGGCTACACCTTC	CASSLAVRAGDGYTF
TRBV27	.	TRBJ1-2	.	TGTGCCAGCAGTTTATCCAGGGTTGGTGGCTACACCTTC	CASSLSRVGGYTF
TRBV4-1	.	TRBJ1-5	.	TGCGCCAGCAGCCCTATGGGGGGGCGTAGCAATCAGCCCCAGCATTTT	CASSPMGGRSNQPQHF
TRBV5-1	TRBD1	TRBJ2-2	.	TGCGCCAGCAGCTTGGGAGACAGGGCGAACACCGGGGAGCTGTTTTTT	CASSLGDRANTGELFF
TRBV18	.	TRBJ2-7	once	TGTGCCAGCTCACCGATACCCGCACAGAATCGGTACGAGCAGTACTTC	CASSPIPAQNRYEQYF
TRBV6-5	TRBD1	TRBJ1-2	.	TGTGCCAGCAGTTACCGGGACAGGGTCTTCGGCTACACCTTC	CASSYRDRVFGYTF
TRBV6-5	.	TRBJ1-2	few	TGTGCCAGCAGTCCGAGCGGGGGATGGGGCTACACCTTC	CASSPSGGWGYTF
TRBV5-5	.	TRBJ1-6	.	TGTGCCAGCAGACCCACTGGCGGTTTGGCCCTCCACTTT	CASRPTGGLALHF